The clone carrying this TCR beta chain was seen a few times. Its antigen remains unidentified. This record belongs to a study of a mutant IDH1 vaccine in newly diagnosed glioma. Study overall: The sex distribution of treated patients was approximately 62% male and about 38% female, with a mean age of 40.4 years.

Specified time point: week 47, end of study. The investigators gave 300 ug of mutant IDH1 20-mer peptide in each vaccine dose, together with topical imiquimod. The protocol was immunoSEQ multiplex PCR, while the TCRdb copy is restricted to in-frame clones and leaves out a portion. The sample yields more than 30,000 clones, roughly 90% seen once. The CDR3 consists of 15 residues. Germline assignment: CDR1 GTSNPN and CDR2 SVGIG (reference sequence). Deletions cut 8 bases from V and 4 bases from J, with 23 bases between. The origin of this receptor is a woman between 35 and 50 years old with glioma. This sequence joins TRBV30 and TRBJ1-1; perhaps TRBD1 as D (5 bases). Sequenced material: PBMCs, taken from a glioma patient whose treatment included an IDH1 peptide vaccine. CDR3 region: CAAKAVGEVSTEAFF. The CDR3 nucleotides read TGTGCCGCGAAGGCGGTGGGGGAGGTTAGCACTGAAGCTTTCTTT.